The clone carrying this T cell receptor beta chain was recorded many times. For bulk TCR libraries, previously described methods and listed TCR primers were used. TCRdb re-called the PCR reads with MiXCR, one entry per CDR3 protein. The profile shows about 12,000 distinct CDR3 sequences, around a sixth of them singletons. The record originates from a study of molecular identifiers for immune sequencing clone quantification. Study details: Replicate RNA came from about 20,000 or 100,000 naive CD8 cells and was split five ways, and four parts were sequenced.

This CDR3 has 15 amino acids. V gave up 2 bases and J gave up 0 bases, with 9 bases separating them. The germline V gene has CDR1 MGHRA and CDR2 YSYEKL. This sequence originates from a human donor in good health. Some libraries in this study had Jurkat cell RNA spiked in. This chain uses TRBV4-1 with TRBJ2-3, with D possibly TRBD1 on 5 matching bases. Sequenced input: naive CD8+ T cells from blood, with Jurkat cell RNA spiked in. Regarding subset: FACS-sorted CD8+CD4-CCR7+CD45RA+ naive T cells. The CDR3 sequence: CASSQLGLSTDTQYF. CDR3 nucleotides: TGCGCCAGCAGCCAACTGGGGCTCAGCACAGATACGCAGTATTTT.